This TCR beta chain was identified during a study of T cell repertoires in aging, cancer and after chemotherapy. The CDR3 consists of 14 residues. The V and J ends lost 6 bases and 0 bases respectively, with 9 bases between them. In germline, CDR1 is LNHDA, CDR2 SQIVND (reference sequence). Study-wide results and caveats: Untreated cancer patients had significantly lower blood TCR diversity than age-matched healthy donors. These repertoire data do not allow conclusions about immunological memory after chemotherapy. Healthy donors lost TCR diversity with age mainly through richness, cancer patients through richness and evenness.

Peripheral blood genomic DNA, not sorted cells or RNA, was the template. Rearranged V-D-J TRB sequences were amplified with a mixed TRB-A/B primer pool. Via MiXCR, TCRdb re-called the multiplex PCR reads, giving one row per CDR3 protein. The table lists about 9,800 distinct CDR3 sequences, less than 45% of them singletons. Regarding this clonotype: Antigen specificity is unknown.

This receptor was taken from a human donor in good health. The sequencing sample was made of blood. The rearrangement links TRBV19 to TRBJ2-1; the D gene is possibly TRBD2 (6 bases). The CDR3 is CASRRESSYNEQFF. CDR3 nucleotide sequence: TGTGCCAGTAGACGGGAGAGCTCCTACAATGAGCAGTTCTTC.